This T cell receptor beta chain appears in the sequencing data of a study of post-analysis software for immune sequencing data. On the study more broadly: Disease courses included relapsing-remitting, secondary progressive and progressive-relapsing multiple sclerosis. General observations from the study: The authors found that F measure strongly co-clustered same-batch samples. Elevated frequency relative to controls characterized 4 or 5 TRBV segments in patients, TRBV5-6, TRBV5-1 and TRBV20-1 among them. When compared against controls, multiple sclerosis patients showed significantly lower normalized Chao1 diversity.

V was clipped by 3 bases and J by 2 bases, with 7 bases between them. Germline assignment: CDR1 WSHSY and CDR2 SAAADI. The CDR3 contains 13 residues. A remark on this clonotype: Its specificity is not known.

Libraries were made from TCR beta cDNA, and they carried unique molecular identifiers. The T cell input of about 0.9 to 11 million gave roughly 500,000 cDNA molecules. TCRdb analysed the PCR reads with MiXCR anew, one entry per CDR3 protein. Among about 680,000 distinct CDR3 sequences listed, around 64% were seen once. The sample was blood. The clonotype comes from a girl under 10 years old with multiple sclerosis. The J gene is TRBJ1-2, the V gene TRBV10-2; D is ambiguous. CDR3 sequence (DNA): TGCGCCAGCAGTGACACAGCCAACTATGGCTACACCTTC. Protein: CASSDTANYGYTF.